This T cell receptor (beta chain) is drawn from a study of CD8+ T cells in alopecia areata. Study in general: Among treated patients, oral tofacitinib was administered at 5 to 10 mg twice daily.

V was trimmed by 1 base and J by 5 bases, leaving 18 bases between them. The CDR3 covers 16 residues. CDR1 is SGHAT and CDR2 is FQNNGV in the germline V gene. Noted treatment: oral pan-JAK inhibitor, 5-10 mg twice daily. Once RNA had been extracted, it was reverse transcribed into cDNA to act as the sequencing template. TCRdb keeps only in-frame clones here, not all; method: immunoSEQ multiplex PCR. In the table there are 150,000 or so clones, roughly nine tenths of which are singletons. The sequence was obtained from a human donor with alopecia areata. Specimen: CD8+ T cells sorted from blood, collected at week 4, from a patient treated with tofacitinib. The chain is built from TRBV11-2 and TRBJ2-7; the D gene is possibly TRBD1 (6 bases). The CDR3 region has the DNA TGTGCCAGCAGCTTAGTACCTCTAGGGACAAAGGACGAGCAGTACTTC. Protein product: CASSLVPLGTKDEQYF.